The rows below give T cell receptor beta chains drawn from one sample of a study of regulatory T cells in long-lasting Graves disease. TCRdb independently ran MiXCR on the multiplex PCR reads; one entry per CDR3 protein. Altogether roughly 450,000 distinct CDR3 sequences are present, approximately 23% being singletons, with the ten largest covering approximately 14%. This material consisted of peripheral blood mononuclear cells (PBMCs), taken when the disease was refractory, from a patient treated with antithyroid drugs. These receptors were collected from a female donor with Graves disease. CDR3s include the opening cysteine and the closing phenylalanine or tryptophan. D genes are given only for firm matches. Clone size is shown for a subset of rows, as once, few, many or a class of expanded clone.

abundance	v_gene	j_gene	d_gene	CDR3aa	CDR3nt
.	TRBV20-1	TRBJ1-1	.	CSAPTGMGTEAFF	TGCAGTGCCCCCACAGGTATGGGCACTGAAGCTTTCTTT
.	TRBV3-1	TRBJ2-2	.	CASSLRQADTGELFF	TGTGCCAGCAGCCTTAGACAGGCAGACACCGGGGAGCTGTTTTTT
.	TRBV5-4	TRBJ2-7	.	CASSLDLGPYEQYF	TGTGCCAGCAGCTTGGATTTAGGGCCTTACGAGCAGTACTTC
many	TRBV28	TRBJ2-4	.	CASTPGVQAKNIQYF	TGTGCCAGCACCCCGGGGGTCCAAGCCAAAAACATTCAGTACTTC
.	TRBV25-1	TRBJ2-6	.	CASVSSGANVLTF	TGTGCCAGCGTCTCCTCTGGGGCCAACGTCCTGACTTTC
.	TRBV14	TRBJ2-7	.	CASSPRGTYEQYF	TGTGCCAGCAGCCCACGGGGAACCTACGAGCAGTACTTC
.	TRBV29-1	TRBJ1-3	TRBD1	CSVEGQDRNSGNTIYF	TGCAGCGTTGAAGGGCAGGACAGGAACTCTGGAAACACCATATATTTT
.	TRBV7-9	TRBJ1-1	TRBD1	CASSPWDRENTEAFF	TGTGCCAGCAGCCCCTGGGACAGAGAGAACACTGAAGCTTTCTTT
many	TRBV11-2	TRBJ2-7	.	CASSLGGIYEQYF	TGTGCCAGCAGCCTTGGAGGAATTTACGAGCAGTACTTC
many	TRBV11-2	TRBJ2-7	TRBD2	CASSLTASGGLYEQYF	TGTGCCAGCAGCCTAACGGCCAGCGGGGGGCTCTACGAGCAGTACTTC
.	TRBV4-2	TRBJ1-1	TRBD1	CASSQEAGGTEAFF	TGTGCCAGCAGCCAAGAGGCAGGGGGGACTGAAGCTTTCTTT
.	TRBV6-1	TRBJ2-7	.	CASSSLDGSYEQYF	TGTGCCAGCAGCTCTCTGGACGGGTCCTACGAGCAGTACTTC
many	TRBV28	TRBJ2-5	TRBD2	CASSLPSGMFQETQYF	TGTGCCAGCAGTTTACCTAGCGGGATGTTCCAAGAGACCCAGTACTTC
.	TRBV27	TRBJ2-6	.	CASRNGGANVLTF	TGTGCCAGCAGGAACGGAGGGGCCAACGTCCTGACTTTC
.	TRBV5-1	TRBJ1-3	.	CASSSFSGNTIYF	TGCGCCAGCAGCTCATTCTCTGGAAACACCATATATTTT
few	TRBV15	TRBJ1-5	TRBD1	CATSRVRGYSNQPQHF	TGTGCCACCAGCAGAGTCAGGGGGTATAGCAATCAGCCCCAGCATTTT
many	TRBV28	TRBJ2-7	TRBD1	CASSWAYRGAYEQYF	TGTGCCAGCAGTTGGGCTTACAGGGGCGCCTACGAGCAGTACTTC
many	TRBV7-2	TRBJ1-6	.	CASSSFRNSPLHF	TGTGCCAGCAGCTCATTTAGGAATTCACCCCTCCACTTT
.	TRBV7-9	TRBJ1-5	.	CAVGGPQHF	TGTGCCGTCGGTGGGCCCCAGCATTTT
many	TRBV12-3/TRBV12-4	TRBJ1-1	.	CASSPALGQNTEAFF	TGTGCCAGCAGCCCCGCCTTGGGGCAGAACACTGAAGCTTTCTTT
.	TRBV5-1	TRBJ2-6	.	CASSPFFDSTGANVLTF	TGCGCCAGCAGCCCCTTTTTCGACAGTACTGGGGCCAACGTCCTGACTTTC
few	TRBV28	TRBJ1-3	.	CASSPPPLSVGNTIYF	TGTGCCAGCAGTCCCCCCCCCCTGTCAGTAGGAAACACCATATATTTT
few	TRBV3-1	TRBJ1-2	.	CASSHLGEDRFF	TGTGCCAGCAGCCACCTAGGAGAGGACCGCTTCTTC
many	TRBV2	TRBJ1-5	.	CASSEAWGLGQPQHF	TGTGCCAGCAGTGAAGCATGGGGGCTGGGGCAGCCCCAGCATTTT
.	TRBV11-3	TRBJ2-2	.	CASSSGRVDTGELFF	TGTGCCAGCAGCTCCGGCAGGGTGGATACCGGGGAGCTGTTTTTT
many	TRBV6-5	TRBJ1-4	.	CASSYRPQDPPGKLFF	TGTGCCAGCAGTTACCGGCCCCAAGACCCTCCAGGAAAACTGTTTTTT
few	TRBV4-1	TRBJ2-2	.	CASSGTGAVGELFF	TGCGCCAGCAGCGGTACAGGCGCCGTCGGGGAGCTGTTTTTT
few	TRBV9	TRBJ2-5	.	CASSVDGRLETQYF	TGTGCCAGCAGCGTAGACGGGAGATTAGAGACCCAGTACTTC
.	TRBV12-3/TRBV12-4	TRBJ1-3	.	CASSSRQVAGNTIYF	TGTGCCAGCAGTTCTAGACAGGTGGCTGGAAACACCATATATTTT
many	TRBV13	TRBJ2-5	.	CASSLIQGWETQYF	TGTGCCAGCAGCTTAATACAGGGTTGGGAGACCCAGTACTTC
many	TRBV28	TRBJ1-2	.	CASSPSERKTYGYTF	TGTGCCAGCAGTCCATCCGAGAGGAAGACTTATGGCTACACCTTC
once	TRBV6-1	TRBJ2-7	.	CASSQRGGRIYEQYF	TGTGCCAGCAGCCAGAGGGGGGGCCGAATCTACGAGCAGTACTTC
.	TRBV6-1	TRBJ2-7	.	CASRKTVSYEQYF	TGTGCCAGCAGAAAGACAGTTTCCTACGAGCAGTACTTC
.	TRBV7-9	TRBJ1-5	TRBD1	CASSPHGQGDQPQHF	TGTGCCAGCAGCCCGCACGGACAGGGCGATCAGCCCCAGCATTTT
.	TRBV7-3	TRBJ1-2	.	CASSTNTGYGYTF	TGTGCCAGCAGCACAAACACAGGATATGGCTACACCTTC
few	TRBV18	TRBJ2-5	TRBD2	CASSATSGQETQYF	TGTGCCAGCTCAGCAACTAGCGGACAAGAGACCCAGTACTTC
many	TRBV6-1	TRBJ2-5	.	CASSPLGQVEETQYF	TGTGCCAGCAGTCCCCTCGGCCAAGTGGAAGAGACCCAGTACTTC
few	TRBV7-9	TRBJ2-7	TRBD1	CASSRGQGTTYEQYF	TGTGCCAGCAGCCGTGGACAGGGGACGACCTACGAGCAGTACTTC
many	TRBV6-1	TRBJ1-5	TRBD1	CASNDRGGQPQHF	TGTGCCAGCAACGACAGGGGAGGTCAGCCCCAGCATTTT
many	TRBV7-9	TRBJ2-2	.	CASRKTGTNTGELFF	TGTGCCAGCAGAAAGACCGGGACTAACACCGGGGAGCTGTTTTTT
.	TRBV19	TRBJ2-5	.	CASSIGGPSETQYF	TGTGCCAGTAGTATAGGGGGACCCTCGGAGACCCAGTACTTC
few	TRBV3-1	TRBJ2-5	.	CASSQGQGRGQETQYF	TGTGCCAGCAGCCAAGGGCAGGGCAGGGGACAAGAGACCCAGTACTTC
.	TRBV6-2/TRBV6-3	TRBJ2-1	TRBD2	CASRLSGGMFEQFF	TGTGCCAGCAGATTAAGCGGGGGGATGTTTGAGCAGTTCTTC
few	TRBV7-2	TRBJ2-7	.	CASSLGGHNPYEQYF	TGTGCCAGCAGCTTGGGGGGGCACAACCCCTACGAGCAGTACTTC
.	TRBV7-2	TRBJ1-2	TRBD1	CASSWVIGQGGVYGYTF	TGTGCCAGCAGCTGGGTTATCGGACAGGGAGGTGTCTATGGCTACACCTTC
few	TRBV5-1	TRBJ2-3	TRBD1	CASSLGQVLADTQYF	TGCGCCAGCAGCTTAGGACAGGTCCTAGCAGATACGCAGTATTTT
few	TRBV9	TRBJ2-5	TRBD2	CASSVGDYETQYF	TGTGCCAGCAGCGTAGGGGACTACGAGACCCAGTACTTC
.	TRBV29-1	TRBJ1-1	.	CSVTGLRNTEAFF	TGCAGCGTCACAGGACTGAGGAACACTGAAGCTTTCTTT
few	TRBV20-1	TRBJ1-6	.	CSARDLPGGHYNSPLHF	TGCAGTGCTAGAGATCTGCCGGGGGGACATTATAATTCACCCCTCCACTTT
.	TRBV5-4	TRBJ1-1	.	CASSHFRGNTEAFF	TGTGCCAGCAGCCACTTCAGGGGGAACACTGAAGCTTTCTTT
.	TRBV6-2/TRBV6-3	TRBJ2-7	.	CASSSDSRYEQYF	TGTGCCAGCAGTTCCGACAGCAGATACGAGCAGTACTTC
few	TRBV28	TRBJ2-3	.	CASSPDGDTDTQYF	TGTGCCAGCAGTCCCGACGGAGACACAGATACGCAGTATTTT
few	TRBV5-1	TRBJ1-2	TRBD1	CASSLTGGDGYTF	TGCGCCAGCAGTTTGACAGGGGGCGACGGCTACACCTTC